These 23 T cell receptor beta chains were all obtained from the same sample, sequenced in a study of cytomegalovirus exposure and HLA in healthy donors. The protocol was immunoSEQ multiplex PCR, while the TCRdb copy is restricted to in-frame clones and leaves out a portion. The sample lists tens of thousands of clones; roughly 94% were seen once. The sequenced sample consisted of PBMCs. The source is a man between 18 and 29 years old in good health and CMV-seropositive.

CDR3 in amino acids: CASSFGGNTEAFF. DNA for the CDR3: TGTGCCAGCAGCTTCGGAGGGAACACTGAAGCTTTCTTT. J is TRBJ1-1 and V is TRBV7-2; the D is unclear. V lost 3 bases, J lost 1 base, and 6 bases lay in between. CDR1 is SGHTA, CDR2 FQGNSA, per germline. The CDR3 runs to 13 residues.

The CDR3 spells CASTAGGPYEQYF. CDR3 sequence (DNA): TGTGCCAGTACAGCGGGAGGTCCCTACGAGCAGTACTTC. V usage is TRBV19 and J usage is TRBJ2-7; 9 nucleotides agree with TRBD2. Trimming removed 7 bases from V and 2 bases from J; junction bases left unmatched: 3. The CDR3 is 13 amino acids. CDR1 is LNHDA, CDR2 SQIVND, per germline (reference sequence).

V usage is TRBV6-5 and J usage is TRBJ2-7; the D is unclear. The CDR3 is made up of 14 amino acids. V lost 2 bases to trimming and J lost 2 bases, with 10 bases between them. CDR1 MNHEY and CDR2 SVGAGI come from the germline V gene. The CDR3 region is CASSYLKSTYEQYF. CDR3 nucleotides: TGTGCCAGCAGTTACCTTAAGTCTACCTACGAGCAGTACTTC.

This clone was found once. The V gene is TRBV7-9, the J gene TRBJ2-1, with D perhaps TRBD2 (5 bases). CDR3 length equals 13 residues. Germline V gene data show CDR1 as SEHNR and CDR2 as FQNEAQ (reference sequence). Trimming left V 5 bases short and J 3 bases short, with 8 bases between. CDR3 DNA sequence: TGTGCCAGCAGCCCCCGGGACTACAATGAGCAGTTCTTC. Translation: CASSPRDYNEQFF.

CDR3 residues: CASSSLIGQETNEKLFF. The CDR3 nucleotides read TGCGCCAGCAGCTCCCTCATCGGACAGGAGACTAATGAAAAACTGTTTTTT. J is TRBJ1-4 and V is TRBV5-1; 7 bases are shared with TRBD1. The CDR3 loop spans 17 amino acids. The V gene's germline CDR1 is SGHRS and CDR2 YFSETQ. The V gene end was trimmed by 3 bases and the J gene end by 2 bases; junction bases not matched to a gene: 10. Together with reference TRBV5-1 and TRBJ1-4, the CDR3 gives the full variable domain: KAGVTQTPRYLIKTRGQQVTLSCSPISGHRSVSWYQQTPGQGLQFLFEYFSETQRNKGNFPGRFSGRQFSNSRSEMNVSTLELGDSALYLCASSSLIGQETNEKLFFGSGTQLSVL.

The chain is built from TRBV9 and TRBJ2-3; TRBD2 aligns across 7 bases. CDR3 length: 15 residues. V lost 1 base to trimming and J lost 5 bases; unmatched junction nucleotides: 7. Per the germline V gene, CDR1 is SGDLS and CDR2 is YYNGEE. CDR3 coding DNA: TGTGCCAGCAGCGTAAGGGCGGGAGAGGTAGATACGCAGTATTTT. Residues: CASSVRAGEVDTQYF. Drawing the rest from reference TRBV9 and TRBJ2-3, the complete variable domain is DSGVTQTPKHLITATGQRVTLRCSPRSGDLSVYWYQQSLDQGLQFLIQYYNGEERAKGNILERFSAQQFPDLHSELNLSSLELGDSALYFCASSVRAGEVDTQYFGPGTRLTVL.

The rearrangement uses TRBV2 and TRBJ1-4, with D possibly being TRBD1 (5 bases). V lost 9 bases and J lost 5, with 16 bases in between. CDR1 SNHLY and CDR2 FYNNEI come from the germline V gene. This CDR3 is built from 14 residues. CDR3 DNA sequence: TGTGCCAGACGACTAGGGGAGGGAAATGAAAAACTGTTTTTT. This gives the protein CARRLGEGNEKLFF.

In its sample, this clone was seen once. The chain combines TRBV6-1 with TRBJ1-2, with 9 bases matching TRBD1. This CDR3 region has 14 residues. Unmatched junction bases numbered 7, after V lost 3 bases and J lost 8 bases. The germline CDR1 and CDR2 sequences are MNHNS and SASEGT. This CDR3 is CASSDIGTGRGYTF. CDR3 DNA: TGTGCCAGCAGTGACATCGGGACAGGGCGCGGCTACACCTTC.

V is TRBV5-6 and J is TRBJ1-1; TRBD1 might be the D (6 bases). Trimming took 4 bases from V and 5 from J, leaving 12 bases between them. The length of the CDR3 is 13 residues. CDR1 is SGHDT and CDR2 is YYEEEE in the germline V gene. The CDR3 DNA follows: TGTGCCAGCAGCGGACAGCAGGGAACTGAAGCTTTCTTT. Translation: CASSGQQGTEAFF.

The gene calls are TRBV9 and TRBJ2-5; TRBD2 matches at 8 bases. Trimming at V came to 0 bases and at J to 2 bases, leaving 12 bases not matched to a gene. The CDR3 has 18 residues. Germline V lookup: CDR1 SGDLS, CDR2 YYNGEE. The chain's CDR3 is CASSVGAGGGSIQETQYF. CDR3 nucleotide sequence: TGTGCCAGCAGCGTAGGTGCGGGCGGGGGGTCCATACAAGAGACCCAGTACTTC.

The V gene is TRBV7-9, the J gene TRBJ1-4, with TRBD1 matching 10 bases. Germline values: CDR1 SEHNR, CDR2 FQNEAQ (reference sequence). The CDR3 is 15 amino acids. Trimming at V came to 8 bases and at J to 12 bases, leaving 15 bases not matched to a gene. The CDR3 DNA reads as TGTGCCAGCGGTCCCCGGGACAGGGGTTCTGAGGAACTGTTTTTT. The encoded protein is CASGPRDRGSEELFF.

The rearrangement links TRBV12-5 to TRBJ2-7; 8 bases line up with TRBD1. The CDR3 is 14 amino acids. V shed 5 bases, J shed 0 bases, and the junction held 3 bases outside the gene matches. CDR1 is LGHNT and CDR2 is FRNRAP in the germline V gene. The CDR3: CASGPGGASYEQYF. In DNA, the CDR3 is TGTGCTAGTGGTCCAGGGGGCGCCTCCTACGAGCAGTACTTC.

The chain employs TRBV5-1 and TRBJ1-2; 7 nucleotides align to TRBD1. CDR3 size: 15 residues. The ends lost 4 bases at V and 4 bases at J; junction bases unmatched: 10. CDR1 and CDR2 from the germline V gene are SGHRS and YFSETQ. The CDR3 DNA is TGCGCCAGCAGCCTAGCCCGACAGGGTGCCTATGGCTACACCTTC. Encoded protein: CASSLARQGAYGYTF.

This clone was counted only a few times. The V and J genes are TRBV5-6 and TRBJ2-1; D is ambiguous. The V gene lost 0 bases and the J gene lost 5 bases, with 3 bases spanning the gap. The CDR3 length is 12 residues. CDR1 SGHDT and CDR2 YYEEEE come from the germline V gene. The CDR3: CASSLGDNEQFF. Written as DNA, the CDR3 is TGTGCCAGCAGCTTGGGAGACAATGAGCAGTTCTTC. Full variable domain (rest looked up from reference TRBV5-6 and TRBJ2-1): DAGVTQSPTHLIKTRGQQVTLRCSPKSGHDTVSWYQQALGQGPQFIFQYYEEEERQRGNFPDRFSGHQFPNYSSELNVNALLLGDSALYLCASSLGDNEQFFGPGTRLTVL.

The rearrangement links TRBV18 to TRBJ1-5; 7 positions match TRBD1. Trimming removed 2 bases from V and 6 bases from J; junction bases left unmatched: 7. The CDR3 is made up of 15 amino acids. Germline values: CDR1 KGHSH, CDR2 LQKENI. CDR3 DNA: TGTGCCAGCTCACCAGACAGGGCTTTTGGTCAGCCCCAGCATTTT. This codes for CASSPDRAFGQPQHF.

The chain carries TRBV13 and TRBJ2-7; 9 nucleotides line up with TRBD2. The CDR3 is 16 amino acids. Germline-derived CDR1 and CDR2 are PRHDT and FYEKMQ (reference sequence). V lost 4 bases to trimming and J lost 0 bases; unmatched junction nucleotides: 7. DNA for the CDR3: TGTGCCAGCAGCTCCTATAGCGGGAGATCCTCCTACGAGCAGTACTTC. Amino acids: CASSSYSGRSSYEQYF. The full variable domain, its missing parts supplied by reference TRBV13 and TRBJ2-7, is AAGVIQSPRHLIKEKRETATLKCYPIPRHDTVYWYQQGPGQDPQFLISFYEKMQSDKGSIPDRFSAQQFSDYHSELNMSSLELGDSALYFCASSSYSGRSSYEQYFGPGTRLTVT.

The rearrangement joins TRBV6-6 to TRBJ2-1; 7 bases agree with TRBD1. Germline V lookup: CDR1 MNHNY, CDR2 SVGAGI (reference sequence). The CDR3 is 14 amino acids. V was pared by 2 bases and J by 7 bases, with 5 bases of the junction left unmatched. DNA for the CDR3: TGTGCCAGCAGTTACCGACAGGGATTAAATGAGCAGTTCTTC. Amino acid sequence: CASSYRQGLNEQFF.

The rearrangement links TRBV7-9 to TRBJ1-2; D is unclear. CDR3 length: 13 residues. The V and J ends lost 0 bases and 7 bases respectively, with 9 bases between them. In germline, CDR1 is SEHNR, CDR2 FQNEAQ (reference sequence). The DNA for the CDR3 is TGTGCCAGCAGCTTAGCGCAGGTGACTGGCTACACCTTC. Its translation: CASSLAQVTGYTF. Combining the CDR3 with reference TRBV7-9 and TRBJ1-2 gives the whole variable domain DTGVSQNPRHKITKRGQNVTFRCDPISEHNRLYWYRQTLGQGPEFLTYFQNEAQLEKSRLLSDRFSAERPKGSFSTLEIQRTEQGDSAMYLCASSLAQVTGYTFGSGTRLTVV.

The chain employs TRBV15 and TRBJ1-1, with a tentative D call TRBD1 (5 bases). This CDR3 has 17 amino acids. Germline V gene data show CDR1 as LNHNV and CDR2 as YYDKDF (reference sequence). Trimming pared 0 bases from V and 0 bases from J, leaving 14 bases between. CDR3 loop: CATSRDGRGGMNTEAFF. The DNA for the CDR3 is TGTGCCACCAGCAGAGATGGGAGGGGAGGGATGAACACTGAAGCTTTCTTT.

V and J are TRBV9 and TRBJ1-3; D remains ambiguous. The CDR3 length is 14 residues. CDR1 and CDR2 from the germline V gene are SGDLS and YYNGEE. V gave up 6 bases and J gave up 0 bases, with 10 bases separating them. The CDR3 loop reads CASTHDNSGNTIYF. In DNA, the CDR3 is TGTGCCAGCACCCACGACAACTCTGGAAACACCATATATTTT. The complete variable domain, with remaining parts taken from reference TRBV9 and TRBJ1-3, reads DSGVTQTPKHLITATGQRVTLRCSPRSGDLSVYWYQQSLDQGLQFLIQYYNGEERAKGNILERFSAQQFPDLHSELNLSSLELGDSALYFCASTHDNSGNTIYFGEGSWLTVV.

This chain links TRBV30 with TRBJ2-3, with TRBD2 identical over 8 bases. The CDR3 is made up of 14 amino acids. Germline assignment: CDR1 GTSNPN and CDR2 SVGIG (reference sequence). The ends lost 3 bases at V and 4 bases at J; junction bases unmatched: 6. The CDR3: CAWRSPGGSDTQYF. In nucleotides, the CDR3 is TGTGCCTGGAGGTCCCCGGGGGGGTCAGATACGCAGTATTTT.

The chain employs TRBV15 and TRBJ2-1, with D tentatively TRBD1 (5 bases). Germline CDR1 and CDR2: LNHNV and YYDKDF (reference sequence). The CDR3 sequence is 13 residues long. V lost 4 bases, J lost 7 bases, and 11 bases lay in between. The CDR3 reads CATSIRRGNEQFF. The DNA of the CDR3 is TGTGCCACCAGCATCCGAAGGGGAAATGAGCAGTTCTTC.

V usage is TRBV4-2 and J usage is TRBJ2-7, with TRBD2 matching 7 bases. There are 16 residues in the CDR3. The V gene end was trimmed by 0 bases and the J gene end by 4 bases; junction bases not matched to a gene: 9. In germline, CDR1 is LGHNA, CDR2 YNFKEQ. The CDR3 loop is CASSQDVQAGTYEQYF. The DNA for the CDR3 is TGTGCCAGCAGCCAAGACGTGCAAGCGGGAACTTACGAGCAGTACTTC.